The 31 T cell receptor beta chains presented below share a single source sample, sequenced in a study of blood T cell repertoires in COVID-19. The data were produced by immunoSEQ multiplex PCR, yet TCRdb's version contains in-frame clones alone and is incomplete. The data contain under 200,000 clones, approximately 86% of them singletons. The source material was peripheral blood. The receptor source for this set is a man aged 60-69 years with acute or convalescent COVID-19.

The CDR3 protein is CASSRPGSGYEQYF. The DNA of the CDR3 is TGTGCCAGCTCAAGACCGGGATCCGGCTACGAGCAGTACTTC. J is TRBJ2-7 and V is TRBV18; tentative D call: TRBD2 (5 bases). This CDR3 contains 14 residues. V gave up 5 bases and J gave up 3 bases, with 14 bases separating them. Germline lookup yields CDR1 KGHSH and CDR2 LQKENI.

The chain couples TRBV6-1 to TRBJ2-1; TRBD2 matches 10 bases. J lost 0 bases, V lost 0 bases, and 5 bases had no gene match. Per germline, CDR1 MNHNS and CDR2 SASEGT. This CDR3 is built from 18 residues. DNA for the CDR3: TGTGCCAGCAGTGAAGCTGCCCTAGCGGGAGACTCCTACAATGAGCAGTTCTTC. Its protein product is CASSEAALAGDSYNEQFF.

The chain uses TRBV2 and TRBJ2-5; a possible D gene is TRBD1 (6 bases). CDR3 size: 13 residues. Trimming shortened V by 1 base and J by 5 bases, and 8 bases separated the two germline ends. Germline lookup yields CDR1 SNHLY and CDR2 FYNNEI. The CDR3 sequence is CASSEGRGETQYF. The CDR3 DNA is TGTGCCAGCAGTGAAGGCAGGGGTGAGACCCAGTACTTC.

The chain couples TRBV5-6 to TRBJ2-7, with D possibly TRBD2 on 5 matching bases. Germline lookup yields CDR1 SGHDT and CDR2 YYEEEE. V was clipped by 4 bases and J by 1 base, with 12 bases between them. This CDR3 has 14 residues. The chain's CDR3 is CASSLPPGSYEQYF. CDR3 DNA sequence: TGTGCCAGCAGCCTTCCCCCGGGATCCTACGAGCAGTACTTC.

The chain uses TRBV28 and TRBJ2-1; 10 bases match TRBD1. V shed 5 bases, J shed 3 bases, and the junction held 10 bases outside the gene matches. The CDR3 consists of 17 residues. Germline CDR1 MDHEN, CDR2 SYDVKM. CDR3 sequence reads: CASSPPQTGGYYNEQFF. CDR3 DNA sequence: TGTGCCAGCAGTCCGCCCCAGACAGGGGGCTACTACAATGAGCAGTTCTTC.

This sequence joins TRBV7-2 and TRBJ2-7, with 10 nucleotides matching TRBD2. Trimming at V came to 5 bases and at J to 0 bases, leaving 4 bases not matched to a gene. CDR3 size: 15 residues. The germline V gene encodes CDR1 SGHTA and CDR2 FQGNSA. The CDR3 reads CASSRLAGVSYEQYF. In DNA, the CDR3 is TGTGCCAGCAGCCGGCTAGCGGGAGTCTCCTACGAGCAGTACTTC.

The chain recombines TRBV19 with TRBJ1-2, with D unclear. The CDR3 is 14 residues long. The V end was cut by 4 bases, the J end by 8 bases, with 17 bases between. In germline, CDR1 is LNHDA, CDR2 SQIVND (reference sequence). Here the CDR3 DNA reads TGTGCCAGTAGTAGCGTGGGTCGGTGGGCAGGCTACACCTTC. Encoded protein: CASSSVGRWAGYTF. Full variable domain (remainder filled in from reference TRBV19 and TRBJ1-2): DGGITQSPKYLFRKEGQNVTLSCEQNLNHDAMYWYRQDPGQGLRLIYYSQIVNDFQKGDIAEGYSVSREKKESFPLTVTSAQKNPTAFYLCASSSVGRWAGYTFGSGTRLTVV.

The gene calls are TRBV5-1 and TRBJ1-6; D gene unclear. The CDR3 has 16 amino acids. Germline lookup yields CDR1 SGHRS and CDR2 YFSETQ. Deletions cut 0 bases from V and 0 bases from J, with 7 bases between. CDR3 coding DNA: TGCGCCAGCAGCTTGGATCCGAGCTCCTATAATTCACCCCTCCACTTT. This translates into CASSLDPSSYNSPLHF.

This chain joins TRBV29-1 and TRBJ2-3, with 7 bases aligning to TRBD2. Germline assignment: CDR1 SQVTM and CDR2 ANQGSEA. V was clipped by 1 base and J by 2 bases; unmatched bases: 18. There are 19 residues in the CDR3. CDR3 bases: TGCAGCGTTGAAGTGTGGCTAGCGGAGCTGGGGGGAAACACAGATACGCAGTATTTT. This encodes CSVEVWLAELGGNTDTQYF.

This chain uses TRBV6-4 with TRBJ1-2; 7 bases fit TRBD1. The V segment lost 6 bases and the J segment 8 bases; nucleotides outside the gene matches: 9. CDR3 size: 13 residues. CDR1 MRHNA and CDR2 SNTAGT come from the germline V gene. The CDR3 here is CASRLGQSTGYTF. The CDR3 DNA reads as TGTGCCAGCAGATTGGGACAGTCTACGGGCTACACCTTC.

This chain connects TRBV28 to TRBJ2-7, with TRBD1 identical over 9 bases. Germline CDR1 MDHEN, CDR2 SYDVKM. Losses at the gene ends were 3 bases for V and 7 bases for J; bases not matched to a gene: 10. The CDR3 loop spans 15 amino acids. CDR3 nucleotide sequence: TGTGCCAGCAGTTTCAGGGCCGGACAGGGGAGGGAGCAGTACTTC. Its translation: CASSFRAGQGREQYF.

The rearrangement links TRBV6-5 to TRBJ2-4; 11 nucleotides align to TRBD2. Unmatched junction bases numbered 3, after V lost 6 bases and J lost 5 bases. The CDR3 consists of 14 residues. Germline loops: CDR1 MNHEY, CDR2 SVGAGI. The CDR3 DNA reads TGTGCCAGCAGGGGGGGACTAGCGGAAAACATTCAGTACTTC. Translating gives CASRGGLAENIQYF.

The chain combines TRBV7-8 with TRBJ2-1; D not resolved. The CDR3 length is 13 residues. V lost 5 bases, J lost 6 bases, and 11 bases lay in between. Germline V lookup: CDR1 SGHVS, CDR2 FQNEAQ. CDR3 amino acids: CASSRPYSNEQFF. The CDR3 nucleotides read TGTGCCAGCAGCCGTCCGTATTCCAATGAGCAGTTCTTC.

CDR3 sequence: CASSSGGDPRDEQYF. For the CDR3, the DNA is TGTGCCAGCAGCTCCGGGGGGGACCCCCGGGACGAGCAGTACTTC. J is TRBJ2-7 and V is TRBV7-3, with TRBD2 matching over 8 bases. CDR1 SGHTA and CDR2 FQGTGA come from the germline V gene. CDR3 length: 15 residues. V lost 4 bases and J lost 5; bases outside the gene matches: 10.

The rearrangement joins TRBV15 to TRBJ1-4; D not resolved. This CDR3 is built from 11 residues. The V end was cut by 0 bases, the J end by 13 bases, with 6 bases between. CDR1 LNHNV and CDR2 YYDKDF come from the germline V gene (reference sequence). In nucleotides, the CDR3 is TGTGCCACCAGCAGAGAGCTGAGACTGTTTTTT. It encodes CATSRELRLFF.

The rearrangement joins TRBV30 to TRBJ1-5, with D maybe TRBD1 (6 bases). Germline loops: CDR1 GTSNPN, CDR2 SVGIG (reference sequence). Trimming shortened V by 4 bases and J by 5 bases, and 12 bases separated the two germline ends. The CDR3 totals 13 residues. CDR3 nucleotides: TGTGCCTGGACTGAGGACAGTTATCAGCCCCAGCATTTT. Translated: CAWTEDSYQPQHF.

V gene TRBV2 combines with J gene TRBJ2-3, with TRBD2 matching over 9 bases. The CDR3 has 17 amino acids. The V segment lost 7 bases and the J segment 4 bases; nucleotides outside the gene matches: 15. Germline V gene sequence: CDR1 SNHLY, CDR2 FYNNEI. CDR3 loop: CASNGPAGGVLPDTQYF. In nucleotides, the CDR3 is TGTGCCAGCAATGGCCCAGCGGGAGGAGTCTTGCCAGATACGCAGTATTTT.

The chain combines TRBV5-6 with TRBJ2-2, with 12 bases matching TRBD2. The CDR3 consists of 14 residues. V lost 7 bases to trimming and J lost 8 bases; unmatched junction nucleotides: 6. Germline V gene lookup returns CDR1 SGHDT and CDR2 YYEEEE. The CDR3 bases are TGTGCCAGCTTCGGACTAGCGGGATCAGGGGAGCTGTTTTTT. It codes for CASFGLAGSGELFF.

This chain connects TRBV10-3 to TRBJ1-1; TRBD1 aligns across 7 bases. Germline CDR1 reads ENHRY; CDR2 reads SYGVKD. The CDR3 totals 14 residues. V gave up 11 bases and J gave up 1 base; unmatched junction bases: 10. CDR3 in amino acids: CASDSGTENTEAFF. The CDR3 coding sequence is TGTGCCTCAGACTCCGGGACAGAGAACACTGAAGCTTTCTTT.

The CDR3 loop is CASSIQGQGPGYTF. The DNA for the CDR3 is TGTGCCAGTAGTATCCAGGGACAGGGACCTGGCTACACCTTC. The chain is built from TRBV19 and TRBJ1-2, with 9 bases fitting TRBD1. This CDR3 has 14 residues. Germline CDR1 is LNHDA and CDR2 is SQIVND (reference sequence). Trimming took 3 bases from V and 7 from J; bases not matched to a gene: 6.

The chain employs TRBV28 and TRBJ2-7, with a possible D match to TRBD2 (6 bases). The CDR3 consists of 11 residues. Germline V gene data show CDR1 as MDHEN and CDR2 as SYDVKM. CDR3 coding DNA: TGTGAAACGGGAGATTTGTACGAGCAGTACTTC. Translation gives CETGDLYEQYF.

The chain has TRBV12-5 and TRBJ2-5, with TRBD2 as a possible D gene (5 bases). The V end was cut by 2 bases, the J end by 2 bases, with 12 bases between. This CDR3 region has 15 residues. The V gene's germline CDR1 is LGHNT and CDR2 FRNRAP. CDR3 protein: CASGLTVGGQETQYF. CDR3 in DNA: TGTGCTAGTGGTTTGACCGTCGGAGGTCAAGAGACCCAGTACTTC.

This clone came up a few times. The chain combines TRBV6-6 with TRBJ2-7; D perhaps matches TRBD2 (5 bases). Germline lookup yields CDR1 MNHNY and CDR2 SVGAGI (reference sequence). Deletions cut 0 bases from V and 3 bases from J, with 9 bases between. The CDR3 runs 14 residues. DNA of the CDR3: TGTGCCAGCAGTTACTCGAAAGGAGGCTACGAGCAGTACTTC. It yields the protein CASSYSKGGYEQYF.

The chain joins TRBV19 to TRBJ1-2; the D gene is possibly TRBD1 (5 bases). Germline V gene sequence: CDR1 LNHDA, CDR2 SQIVND (reference sequence). CDR3 length equals 15 residues. V was cut by 3 bases and J by 4 bases, with 15 bases left in between. CDR3 nucleotides: TGTGCCAGTAGTATCCGTCAGGGCGACGGCTATGGCTACACCTTC. Its protein product is CASSIRQGDGYGYTF.

The J gene is TRBJ2-7, the V gene TRBV9, with 9 nucleotides matching TRBD1. The germline CDR1 and CDR2 sequences are SGDLS and YYNGEE. Trimming took 6 bases from V and 6 from J; bases not matched to a gene: 10. The CDR3 sequence is 14 residues long. CDR3 nucleotide sequence: TGTGCCAGCACCGAAGCGGACAGGGGAAGCGAGCAGTACTTC. This gives the protein CASTEADRGSEQYF.

This chain connects TRBV7-8 to TRBJ1-5; 8 bases agree with TRBD1. Trimming removed 5 bases from V and 1 base from J; junction bases left unmatched: 7. Germline-derived CDR1 and CDR2 are SGHVS and FQNEAQ. The CDR3 has 16 residues. The CDR3 is CASSGRTGSSNQPQHF. The CDR3, as DNA: TGTGCCAGCAGCGGTCGGACAGGGTCGAGCAATCAGCCCCAGCATTTT.

The chain has TRBV5-8 and TRBJ2-7, with TRBD2 as a possible D gene (6 bases). V shed 1 base and J shed 4 bases, with 12 bases lying between them. The CDR3 is 14 amino acids. In germline, CDR1 is SGHTS, CDR2 YDEGEE. CDR3 amino acids: CASSLRRERYEQYF. CDR3 DNA sequence: TGTGCCAGCAGCTTGCGCCGGGAGCGGTACGAGCAGTACTTC.

This clone was counted once. This sequence joins TRBV10-3 and TRBJ2-2, with no clear D. Germline CDR1 and CDR2: ENHRY and SYGVKD. CDR3 length: 11 amino acids. Trimming pared 4 bases from V and 7 bases from J, leaving 4 bases between. The chain's CDR3 is CAISVVGELFF. CDR3 nucleotide sequence: TGTGCCATCAGTGTAGTCGGGGAGCTGTTTTTT.

The chain employs TRBV2 and TRBJ2-5; maybe TRBD2 (5 bases). The CDR3 extends over 14 amino acids. Germline V gene sequence: CDR1 SNHLY, CDR2 FYNNEI. The ends were cut back, 4 bases at V and 4 bases at J, with 13 bases in the middle. The CDR3 DNA is TGTGCCAGCAGTGGCCTGGCGGGTAGAGAGACCCAGTACTTC. Translation: CASSGLAGRETQYF.

This chain uses TRBV7-3 with TRBJ2-1, with D perhaps matching TRBD2 (7 bases). This CDR3 has 13 residues. Germline loops: CDR1 SGHTA, CDR2 FQGTGA. Trimming took 4 bases from V and 7 from J, leaving 11 bases between them. CDR3: CASSSKGGNEQFF. In DNA form, the CDR3 reads TGTGCCAGCAGCTCTAAGGGGGGGAATGAGCAGTTCTTC.

The V gene is TRBV4-2, the J gene TRBJ1-2; tentative D call: TRBD1 (6 bases). Germline lookup yields CDR1 LGHNA and CDR2 YNFKEQ. This CDR3 has 14 amino acids. V was clipped by 4 bases and J by 7 bases, with 16 bases between them. The CDR3 bases are TGTGCCAGCAGCCTCAACAGGGCTGCAGGTGGCTACACCTTC. Translated: CASSLNRAAGGYTF.